This T cell receptor (beta chain) was documented in a study of T cell changes during pregnancy in multiple sclerosis. In this sample, this clone turned up a few times. Only in-frame clones appear in the TCRdb table, and some are missing; sequencing was by immunoSEQ multiplex PCR. The table lists around 33,000 clones, roughly 89% of them singletons, with just over 0.55% in the top ten. Germline V gives CDR1 GTSNPN, CDR2 SVGIG (reference sequence). The length of the CDR3 is 14 residues. Deletions cut 0 bases from V and 10 bases from J, with 18 bases between. The TCR sequence derives from a female donor in good health, enrolled as a control in a pregnancy study. V gene TRBV30 combines with J gene TRBJ1-1; D is undetermined. The sample consisted of CD4+ T cells from peripheral blood mononuclear cells, taken in the third trimester of pregnancy. CDR3 region: CAWSVTRVPASAFF. DNA for the CDR3: TGTGCCTGGAGTGTAACTCGGGTGCCGGCGTCAGCTTTCTTT.